This T cell receptor beta chain originates from a study of T cell therapy after organ transplantation. Study overall: Long-term post-therapy samples: blood collected 20 to 29 weeks after completing therapy. Study findings and constraints: Nonresponders had marked pretherapy clonal expansions and little post-therapy change. Reconstitution after therapy seemingly combined transferred and product-undetected endogenous clonotypes. Poor CD8+ T cell yield may explain few expansions in nonresponders.

In regard to this clone: Its antigen is still unknown.

CDR1 is MGHDK, CDR2 SYGVNS, per germline. The length of the CDR3 is 12 residues. The V gene lost 4 bases and the J gene lost 9 bases, with 12 bases spanning the gap. Only in-frame clones appear in the TCRdb table, and some are missing; sequencing was by immunoSEQ multiplex PCR. The data hold a few thousand clones, with 69% observed a single time. As to time point: 20-29 weeks after completion of therapy. Sequenced here: CD8+ T cells from blood, sampled after autologous CMV-specific T cell therapy. The J gene is TRBJ2-5, the V gene TRBV25-1; possible D gene TRBD1, 6 bases. The TCR was taken from a human patient who had received a solid organ transplant and had CMV disease. The graft donor may account for some of the T cells. The CDR3 is CASSATGFPQYF. DNA for the CDR3: TGTGCCAGCAGTGCAACAGGGTTCCCCCAGTACTTC.